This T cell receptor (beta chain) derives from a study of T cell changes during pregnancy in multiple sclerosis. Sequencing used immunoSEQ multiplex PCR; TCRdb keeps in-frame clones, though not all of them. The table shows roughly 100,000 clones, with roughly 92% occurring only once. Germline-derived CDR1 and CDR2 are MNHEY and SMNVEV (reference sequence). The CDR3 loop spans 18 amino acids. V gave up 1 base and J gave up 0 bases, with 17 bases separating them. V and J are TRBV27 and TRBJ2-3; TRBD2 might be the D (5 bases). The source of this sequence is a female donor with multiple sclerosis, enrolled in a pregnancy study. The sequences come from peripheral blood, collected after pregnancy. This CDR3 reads CASSLYPSGITSTDTQYF. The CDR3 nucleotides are TGTGCCAGCAGTTTATACCCTTCGGGGATTACTAGCACAGATACGCAGTATTTT.